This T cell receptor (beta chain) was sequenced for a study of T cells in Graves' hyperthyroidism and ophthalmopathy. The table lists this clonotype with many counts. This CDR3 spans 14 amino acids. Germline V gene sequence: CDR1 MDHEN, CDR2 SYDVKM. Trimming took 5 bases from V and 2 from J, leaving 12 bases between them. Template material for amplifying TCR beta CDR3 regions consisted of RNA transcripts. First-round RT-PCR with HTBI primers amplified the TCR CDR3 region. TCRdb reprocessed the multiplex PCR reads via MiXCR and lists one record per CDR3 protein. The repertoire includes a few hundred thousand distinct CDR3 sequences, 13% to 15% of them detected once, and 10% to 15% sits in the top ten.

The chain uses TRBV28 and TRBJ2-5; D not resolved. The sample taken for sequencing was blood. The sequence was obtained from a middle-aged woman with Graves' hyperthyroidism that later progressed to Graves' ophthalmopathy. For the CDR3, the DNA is TGTGCCAGCAGTACAACCCAGATACAAGAGACCCAGTACTTC. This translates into CASSTTQIQETQYF. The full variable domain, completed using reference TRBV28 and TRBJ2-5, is DVKVTQSSRYLVKRTGEKVFLECVQDMDHENMFWYRQDPGLGLRLIYFSYDVKMKEKGDIPEGYSVSREKKERFSLILESASTNQTSMYLCASSTTQIQETQYFGPGTRLLVL.